What follows are 7 T cell receptor beta chains derived from one specimen sequenced in a study of OX40 agonist ivuxolimab in advanced cancers. Assay: immunoSEQ multiplex PCR; the TCRdb copy retains only in-frame clones and omits some. The sample has tens of thousands of clones; roughly 73% are singletons. The sample in question was CD4+ or CD8+ T cells sorted from blood, obtained in a trial of the OX40 agonist ivuxolimab. All receptors derive from an adult with an advanced solid tumor such as melanoma, head and neck, liver or kidney cancer.

The gene calls are TRBV6-5 and TRBJ2-7; no firm D call. The germline gives CDR1 MNHEY, CDR2 SVGAGI. Trimming pared 4 bases from V and 6 bases from J, leaving 7 bases between. This CDR3 comprises 11 residues. The CDR3 coding sequence is TGTGCCAGCAGTTCTACCACCGAGCAGTACTTC. Translated, it gives CASSSTTEQYF.

The V call is TRBV5-1, the J call TRBJ2-3; D might be TRBD1 (5 bases). The germline gives CDR1 SGHRS, CDR2 YFSETQ. Trimming left V 0 bases short and J 5 bases short, with 19 bases between. The CDR3 runs to 17 residues. The CDR3 DNA follows: TGCGCCAGCAGCTTGGGGTTGTCGCAGGGATTTGGAGATACGCAGTATTTT. This encodes CASSLGLSQGFGDTQYF.

This rearrangement joins TRBV7-9 to TRBJ2-1; D tentatively fits TRBD1 or TRBD2 (5 bases each). CDR1 SEHNR and CDR2 FQNEAQ come from the germline V gene (reference sequence). The CDR3 extends over 14 amino acids. Trimming took 5 bases from V and 9 from J, leaving 17 bases between them. The CDR3 DNA reads as TGTGCCAGCAGCCTTGTGACCGGGGCTGGTGAGCAGTTCTTC. It encodes CASSLVTGAGEQFF.

The V gene is TRBV14, the J gene TRBJ2-3; D not certain. Germline V gene data show CDR1 as SGHDN and CDR2 as FVKESK. The CDR3 loop spans 12 amino acids. V lost 3 bases and J lost 6, with 7 bases in between. The CDR3: CASSHGRDTQYF. CDR3 nucleotides: TGTGCCAGCAGCCATGGACGGGATACGCAGTATTTT.

This chain uses TRBV18 with TRBJ1-2; D gene ambiguous. Germline CDR1 KGHSH, CDR2 LQKENI. Trimming stripped 3 bases from V and 6 bases from J, with 8 bases between. The CDR3 length is 12 residues. CDR3 sequence reads: CASSPGSNGYTF. The CDR3 nucleotides are TGTGCCAGCTCACCTGGGTCGAATGGCTACACCTTC.

The rearrangement uses TRBV7-9 and TRBJ2-1; 9 bases agree with TRBD2. The germline V gene encodes CDR1 SEHNR and CDR2 FQNEAQ (reference sequence). V lost 2 bases to trimming and J lost 5 bases; unmatched junction nucleotides: 1. The CDR3 totals 14 residues. Here the CDR3 DNA reads TGTGCCAGCAGCTTACAGCGGGGGGACAATGAGCAGTTCTTC. Encoded protein: CASSLQRGDNEQFF.

This chain joins TRBV6-1 and TRBJ1-3; TRBD1 agrees at 7 bases. After removal of 4 bases from V and 2 bases from J, the junction contained 5 bases not matched to a gene. The germline V gene encodes CDR1 MNHNS and CDR2 SASEGT. This CDR3 is 15 amino acids long. CDR3 nucleotide sequence: TGTGCCAGCAGTGCCTCAACAGGGGCTGGAAACACCATATATTTT. Protein product: CASSASTGAGNTIYF.